One sample yielded the 14 T cell receptor beta chains listed below, sequenced in a study of T cell responses to AZD1222 COVID-19 vaccine. The data were produced by immunoSEQ multiplex PCR, yet TCRdb's version contains in-frame clones alone and is incomplete. In the table there are about 97,000 clones, roughly nine tenths of which are singletons. This specimen consisted of peripheral blood, obtained on day 0 of AZD1222 vaccination. These receptors originate from an adult in good health.

V gene TRBV7-2 combines with J gene TRBJ1-6; the D is unclear. The CDR3 totals 18 residues. In germline, CDR1 is SGHTA, CDR2 FQGNSA. V lost 6 bases and J 0 bases, leaving 18 bases between the germline ends. In DNA, the CDR3 is TGTGCCAGCAGGCCTTGGATTAGGATGAGCTCCTATAATTCACCCCTCCACTTT. It translates to CASRPWIRMSSYNSPLHF.

The chain links TRBV12-3 or TRBV12-4 to TRBJ1-5, with 8 nucleotides matching TRBD1. Trimming cost V 6 bases and J 5 bases; bases outside gene matches: 3. CDR3 length: 13 amino acids. Written as DNA, the CDR3 is TGTGCCAGCAGGGTACAGGGGGATCAGCCCCAGCATTTT. Protein: CASRVQGDQPQHF.

The chain is built from TRBV6-5 and TRBJ1-3; no reliable D call. With 0 bases removed from V and 1 base from J, the gap between germline ends came to 1 base. This CDR3 contains 13 residues. Germline V gives CDR1 MNHEY, CDR2 SVGAGI. The CDR3: CASSYSSGNTIYF. DNA of the CDR3: TGTGCCAGCAGTTACTCTTCTGGAAACACCATATATTTT.

J is TRBJ2-1 and V is TRBV15, with 9 bases matching TRBD2. V was pared by 1 base and J by 6 bases, with 4 bases of the junction left unmatched. Germline-derived CDR1 and CDR2 are LNHNV and YYDKDF (reference sequence). The CDR3 is made up of 15 amino acids. The CDR3 DNA sequence: TGTGCCACCAGCAGAGTAGGCGGGGGGGTCAATGAGCAGTTCTTC. Translation: CATSRVGGGVNEQFF.

About this clone itself: The junction shows a germline mismatch at one end, possibly a read error. This rearrangement joins TRBV5-4 to TRBJ2-5, with TRBD1 matching 7 bases. The length of the CDR3 is 14 residues. Germline V CDR1 and CDR2: SGHNT, YYREEE (reference sequence). CDR3 coding DNA: TGTGCCAGCAGTTCGGCCGGGACAGCGGAGAGCCAGTACTTC. Translated: CASSSAGTAESQYF. Full variable domain (rest looked up from reference TRBV5-4 and TRBJ2-5): ETGVTQSPTHLIKTRGQQVTLRCSSQSGHNTVSWYQQALGQGPQFIFQYYREEENGRGNFPPRFSGLQFPNYSSELNVNALELDDSALYLCASSSAGTAESQYFGPGTRLLVL.

The CDR3 here is CASSLFDEQYF. CDR3 nucleotides: TGTGCCAGCAGTTTATTCGACGAGCAGTACTTC. This rearrangement joins TRBV28 to TRBJ2-7; D ambiguous. The V end was cut by 1 base, the J end by 5 bases, with 3 bases between. Germline V CDR1 and CDR2: MDHEN, SYDVKM. CDR3 length: 11 amino acids.

The gene calls are TRBV3-1 (or the pseudogene TRBV3-2) and TRBJ2-1; no firm D call. Germline-derived CDR1 and CDR2 are LGHDT and YNNKEL (reference sequence). This CDR3 region has 14 residues. Between the trimmed V and J ends, which lost 1 base and 8 bases, there was a span of 12 bases. This chain's CDR3 is CASSQGTARDEQFF. CDR3 sequence (DNA): TGTGCCAGCAGCCAAGGGACCGCACGTGATGAGCAGTTCTTC.

In the case of this clone: The junction departs from the called germline gene at one end, perhaps through a read error. The genes are TRBV7-7 and TRBJ2-2; TRBD1 or TRBD2 may be the D gene (6 bases each). CDR1 and CDR2 (germline): SSHAT, FNYEAQ (reference sequence). The CDR3 loop spans 15 amino acids. The chain's CDR3 is CASTLGGQNTGELFF. The CDR3 DNA sequence: TGTGCTAGCACCCTGGGGGGACAAAACACCGGGGAGCTGTTTTTT.

V gene TRBV7-9 combines with J gene TRBJ1-1; D is undetermined. Between the trimmed V and J ends, which lost 1 base and 1 base, there was a span of 7 bases. Germline loops: CDR1 SEHNR, CDR2 FQNEAQ (reference sequence). CDR3 length: 14 amino acids. The CDR3 DNA reads TGTGCCAGCAGCTTAGGGCAGCCGAACACTGAAGCTTTCTTT. Protein: CASSLGQPNTEAFF.

DNA of the CDR3: TGCGCCAGCAGCCGGGCCCCGGGACAGGCCTCTGGGGCCAACGTCCTGACTTTC. It translates to CASSRAPGQASGANVLTF. The genes are TRBV5-1 and TRBJ2-6; TRBD1 aligns across 8 bases. Losses at the gene ends were 4 bases for V and 0 bases for J; bases not matched to a gene: 9. CDR1 is SGHRS, CDR2 YFSETQ, per germline. This CDR3 is built from 18 residues.

The chain is built from TRBV5-1 and TRBJ1-5, with TRBD1 as a possible D gene (6 bases). In germline, CDR1 is SGHRS, CDR2 YFSETQ. This CDR3 has 15 amino acids. V lost 7 bases, J lost 3 bases, and 17 bases lay in between. CDR3 DNA: TGCGCCAGCCGACAGGACAGTGACCCCAATCAGCCCCAGCATTTT. Translated, it gives CASRQDSDPNQPQHF.

J is TRBJ1-1 and V is TRBV5-1; maybe TRBD1 (6 bases). The CDR3 extends over 15 amino acids. Germline assignment: CDR1 SGHRS and CDR2 YFSETQ. The V and J ends lost 4 bases and 0 bases respectively, with 13 bases between them. The CDR3 sequence: CASSPQGPMNTEAFF. CDR3 nucleotide sequence: TGCGCCAGCAGCCCACAGGGACCGATGAACACTGAAGCTTTCTTT.

The chain recombines TRBV19 with TRBJ1-1; maybe TRBD1 (5 bases). V gave up 7 bases and J gave up 0 bases, with 18 bases separating them. Germline V lookup: CDR1 LNHDA, CDR2 SQIVND (reference sequence). The CDR3 runs 16 residues. This chain's CDR3 is CASILDTVYMNTEAFF. The CDR3 DNA is TGTGCCAGTATCCTGGACACAGTTTACATGAACACTGAAGCTTTCTTT.

The chain employs TRBV24-1 and TRBJ1-4, with D possibly TRBD1 on 6 matching bases. The CDR3 covers 15 residues. In germline, CDR1 is KGHDR, CDR2 SFDVKD. The ends were cut back, 2 bases at V and 8 bases at J, with 14 bases in the middle. The CDR3 nucleotides are TGTGCCACCAGTGATTCGACCAGGGGTAACGAAAAACTGTTTTTT. Translation gives CATSDSTRGNEKLFF.